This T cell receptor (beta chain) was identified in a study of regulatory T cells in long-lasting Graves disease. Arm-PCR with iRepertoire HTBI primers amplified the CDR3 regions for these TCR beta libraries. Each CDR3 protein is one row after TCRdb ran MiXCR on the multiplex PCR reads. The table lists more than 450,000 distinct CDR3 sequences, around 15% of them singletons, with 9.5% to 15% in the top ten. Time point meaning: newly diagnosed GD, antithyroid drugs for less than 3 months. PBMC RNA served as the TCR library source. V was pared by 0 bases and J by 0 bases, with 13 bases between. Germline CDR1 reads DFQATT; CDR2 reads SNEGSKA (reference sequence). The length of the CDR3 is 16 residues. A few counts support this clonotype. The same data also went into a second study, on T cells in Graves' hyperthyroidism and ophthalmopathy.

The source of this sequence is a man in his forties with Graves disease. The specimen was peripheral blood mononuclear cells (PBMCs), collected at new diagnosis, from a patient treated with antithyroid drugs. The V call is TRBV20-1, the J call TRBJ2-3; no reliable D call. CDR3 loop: CSARDVGPSSTDTQYF. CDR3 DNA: TGCAGTGCTAGAGATGTAGGACCCTCTAGCACAGATACGCAGTATTTT.